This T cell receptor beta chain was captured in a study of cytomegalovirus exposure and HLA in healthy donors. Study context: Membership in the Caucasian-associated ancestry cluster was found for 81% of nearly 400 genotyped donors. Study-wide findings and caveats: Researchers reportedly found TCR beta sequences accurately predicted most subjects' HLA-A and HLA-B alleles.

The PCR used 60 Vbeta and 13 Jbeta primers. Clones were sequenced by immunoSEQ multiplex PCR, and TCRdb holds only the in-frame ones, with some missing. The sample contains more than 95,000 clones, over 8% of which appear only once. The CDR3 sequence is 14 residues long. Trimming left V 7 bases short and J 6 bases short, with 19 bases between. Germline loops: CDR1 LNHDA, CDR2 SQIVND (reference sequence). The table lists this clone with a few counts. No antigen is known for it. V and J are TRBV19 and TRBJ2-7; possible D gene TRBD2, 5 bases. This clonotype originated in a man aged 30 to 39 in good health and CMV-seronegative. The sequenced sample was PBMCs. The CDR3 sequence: CASTDRGLIGEQYF. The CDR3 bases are TGTGCCAGTACCGATCGGGGTCTGATCGGCGAGCAGTACTTC.